A single sample gave rise to the 15 T cell receptor beta chains below, sequenced in a study of blood T cell repertoires in COVID-19 (TCRdb year 2020). Libraries came from the immunoSEQ multiplex PCR assay. Held by TCRdb, this immuneACCESS table contains in-frame sequences only and omits some clones. Under half of the omission traces to an unresolved V gene where checked; the cause of the rest is unknown. This sample gives roughly 100,000 clones in total; less than 90% of them show up just once. Together, the top ten hold about 6.3% of the sample. The sequencing input was peripheral blood. These receptor sequences come from a human donor in a cohort sampled during active COVID-19.

CDR3 coding DNA: TGTGCCAGCAGGCCGGGACTAAACGGGATGATCTGGGAGACCCAGTACTTC. It translates to CASRPGLNGMIWETQYF. The gene calls are TRBV6-7 and TRBJ2-5; 7 bases align to TRBD2. TRBV6-7 is filed as an ORF, its function uncertain. The CDR3 length is 17 residues. Germline trimming cut 6 bases from V and 5 bases from J; bases unmatched to any gene: 18.

The chain uses TRBV2 and TRBJ2-7; weak D call: TRBD2 (6 bases). With 6 bases removed from V and 0 bases from J, the gap between germline ends came to 24 bases. Germline lookup yields CDR1 SNHLY and CDR2 FYNNEI. This CDR3 is built from 18 residues. The CDR3 here is CASRAPPGLPGGSYEQYF. The DNA of the CDR3 is TGTGCCAGCAGGGCCCCCCCGGGTCTCCCCGGGGGCTCCTACGAGCAGTACTTC.

The chain joins TRBV6-5 to TRBJ2-7; TRBD1 matches 7 bases. The CDR3 loop spans 13 amino acids. CDR1 is MNHEY and CDR2 is SVGAGI in the germline V gene. Trimming at V came to 2 bases and at J to 4 bases, leaving 2 bases not matched to a gene. DNA for the CDR3: TGTGCCAGCAGTTACCAGGACAGGTACGAGCAGTACTTC. The encoded protein is CASSYQDRYEQYF.

This clone was recorded once. This chain uses TRBV7-3 with TRBJ2-5; no clear D. Trimming removed 5 bases from V and 5 bases from J, with 15 bases in between. CDR1 and CDR2 from the germline V gene are SGHTA and FQGTGA. The CDR3 is 14 amino acids. The CDR3 region is CASSPFRIAETQYF. The CDR3 DNA sequence: TGTGCCAGCAGCCCTTTCCGAATCGCGGAGACCCAGTACTTC.

The chain has TRBV21-1 and TRBJ2-1; whether TRBD2, the table's D call, matches the DNA was not checked. TRBV21-1 is flagged as a pseudogene. This CDR3 is 16 amino acids long. The CDR3 bases are TGTGCCAGCAGCACGCCGACTAGCGGGAGTTGCAATGAGCAGTTCTTC. The encoded protein is CASSTPTSGSCNEQFF.

The rearrangement links TRBV27 to TRBJ2-7, with D possibly being TRBD1 (5 bases). V was trimmed by 4 bases and J by 1 base, leaving 14 bases between them. Germline V gene sequence: CDR1 MNHEY, CDR2 SMNVEV (reference sequence). CDR3 length equals 15 residues. CDR3 in amino acids: CASSSFRVGSYEQYF. CDR3 sequence (DNA): TGTGCCAGCAGTTCCTTCAGGGTTGGGTCCTACGAGCAGTACTTC.

The chain joins TRBV9 to TRBJ2-3; 7 bases map to TRBD1. The germline V gene encodes CDR1 SGDLS and CDR2 YYNGEE. The length of the CDR3 is 16 residues. With V trimmed by 3 bases and J by 0 bases, 7 bases remained unmatched. The chain's CDR3 is CASSATGSVSTDTQYF. The CDR3 coding sequence is TGTGCCAGCAGCGCGACAGGGTCGGTAAGCACAGATACGCAGTATTTT.

The V call is TRBV7-9, the J call TRBJ2-1, with TRBD2 matching over 9 bases. The CDR3 sequence is 19 residues long. J was trimmed by 3 bases and V by 5 bases; bases with no gene match: 17. Germline V gene data show CDR1 as SEHNR and CDR2 as FQNEAQ (reference sequence). In nucleotides, the CDR3 is TGTGCCAGCAGCCGACCAACCGTGAATTTAGCGGGAGTCTACAATGAGCAGTTCTTC. This translates into CASSRPTVNLAGVYNEQFF.

This sequence joins TRBV7-2 and TRBJ2-3; D not certain. CDR3 length equals 18 residues. Germline V gives CDR1 SGHTA, CDR2 FQGNSA. V dropped 0 bases and J dropped 0 bases, with 16 bases sitting between them. CDR3: CASSLALRAGISTDTQYF. The DNA of the CDR3 is TGTGCCAGCAGCTTAGCTCTTAGAGCAGGAATTAGCACAGATACGCAGTATTTT.

Remarks on this clone: The junction departs from germline at one end; a sequencing error may be responsible. The chain combines TRBV6-6 with TRBJ2-5; a weak D match, TRBD1 (6 bases). This CDR3 region has 15 residues. Germline V gene data show CDR1 as MNHNY and CDR2 as SVGAGI (reference sequence). The CDR3 coding sequence is TGTGCCAGCAGTTACTCGGGTGGACAGCAAGGGACCCAGTACTTC. This translates into CASSYSGGQQGTQYF.

The chain uses TRBV11-2 and TRBJ2-2; no firm D call. Germline V gene lookup returns CDR1 SGHAT and CDR2 FQNNGV. CDR3 size: 13 residues. V was shortened by 5 bases and J by 5 bases, with 9 bases between the two germline ends. The CDR3 is CASSPERTGELFF. In nucleotides, the CDR3 is TGTGCCAGCAGCCCAGAGCGTACCGGGGAGCTGTTTTTT.

The chain recombines TRBV5-1 with TRBJ2-7, with D perhaps TRBD1 (5 bases). CDR3 length equals 14 residues. Per the germline V gene, CDR1 is SGHRS and CDR2 is YFSETQ. Trimming removed 1 base at V and 1 base at J, with 9 bases between. The CDR3 nucleotides are TGCGCCAGCAGCTTGCAGGGAAATTCCTACGAGCAGTACTTC. Translating it yields CASSLQGNSYEQYF.

This clone appeared once. The rearrangement joins TRBV5-6 to TRBJ2-7, with D maybe TRBD1 (5 bases). Germline V CDR1 and CDR2: SGHDT, YYEEEE. Between the trimmed V and J ends, which lost 4 bases and 3 bases, there was a span of 20 bases. This CDR3 comprises 16 residues. In nucleotides, the CDR3 is TGTGCCAGCAGCCGGGTGGGAACAGGTACGAACTACGAGCAGTACTTC. As protein: CASSRVGTGTNYEQYF.

This sequence joins TRBV7-9 and TRBJ1-3, with no clear D. This CDR3 contains 15 residues. The V gene lost 1 base and the J gene lost 0 bases, with 7 bases spanning the gap. Germline CDR1 is SEHNR and CDR2 is FQNEAQ (reference sequence). Here the CDR3 DNA reads TGTGCCAGCAGCTTAGGGGGAGACTCTGGAAACACCATATATTTT. This translates into CASSLGGDSGNTIYF. Variable domain in full (rest from reference TRBV7-9 and TRBJ1-3): DTGVSQNPRHKITKRGQNVTFRCDPISEHNRLYWYRQTLGQGPEFLTYFQNEAQLEKSRLLSDRFSAERPKGSFSTLEIQRTEQGDSAMYLCASSLGGDSGNTIYFGEGSWLTVV.

This clone appeared a single time. The CDR3 DNA follows: TGCAGCGTTGCAACACCCCAGGGGAATACTGAAGCTTTCTTT. This gives the protein CSVATPQGNTEAFF. The V gene is TRBV29-1, the J gene TRBJ1-1, with a possible D match to TRBD1 (6 bases). The CDR3 consists of 14 residues. V was trimmed by 4 bases and J by 5 bases, leaving 17 bases between them. The germline CDR1 and CDR2 sequences are SQVTM and ANQGSEA. Full variable domain (outside the CDR3, taken from reference TRBV29-1 and TRBJ1-1): SAVISQKPSRDICQRGTSLTIQCQVDSQVTMMFWYRQQPGQSLTLIATANQGSEATYESGFVIDKFPISRPNLTFSTLTVSNMSPEDSSIYLCSVATPQGNTEAFFGQGTRLTVV.